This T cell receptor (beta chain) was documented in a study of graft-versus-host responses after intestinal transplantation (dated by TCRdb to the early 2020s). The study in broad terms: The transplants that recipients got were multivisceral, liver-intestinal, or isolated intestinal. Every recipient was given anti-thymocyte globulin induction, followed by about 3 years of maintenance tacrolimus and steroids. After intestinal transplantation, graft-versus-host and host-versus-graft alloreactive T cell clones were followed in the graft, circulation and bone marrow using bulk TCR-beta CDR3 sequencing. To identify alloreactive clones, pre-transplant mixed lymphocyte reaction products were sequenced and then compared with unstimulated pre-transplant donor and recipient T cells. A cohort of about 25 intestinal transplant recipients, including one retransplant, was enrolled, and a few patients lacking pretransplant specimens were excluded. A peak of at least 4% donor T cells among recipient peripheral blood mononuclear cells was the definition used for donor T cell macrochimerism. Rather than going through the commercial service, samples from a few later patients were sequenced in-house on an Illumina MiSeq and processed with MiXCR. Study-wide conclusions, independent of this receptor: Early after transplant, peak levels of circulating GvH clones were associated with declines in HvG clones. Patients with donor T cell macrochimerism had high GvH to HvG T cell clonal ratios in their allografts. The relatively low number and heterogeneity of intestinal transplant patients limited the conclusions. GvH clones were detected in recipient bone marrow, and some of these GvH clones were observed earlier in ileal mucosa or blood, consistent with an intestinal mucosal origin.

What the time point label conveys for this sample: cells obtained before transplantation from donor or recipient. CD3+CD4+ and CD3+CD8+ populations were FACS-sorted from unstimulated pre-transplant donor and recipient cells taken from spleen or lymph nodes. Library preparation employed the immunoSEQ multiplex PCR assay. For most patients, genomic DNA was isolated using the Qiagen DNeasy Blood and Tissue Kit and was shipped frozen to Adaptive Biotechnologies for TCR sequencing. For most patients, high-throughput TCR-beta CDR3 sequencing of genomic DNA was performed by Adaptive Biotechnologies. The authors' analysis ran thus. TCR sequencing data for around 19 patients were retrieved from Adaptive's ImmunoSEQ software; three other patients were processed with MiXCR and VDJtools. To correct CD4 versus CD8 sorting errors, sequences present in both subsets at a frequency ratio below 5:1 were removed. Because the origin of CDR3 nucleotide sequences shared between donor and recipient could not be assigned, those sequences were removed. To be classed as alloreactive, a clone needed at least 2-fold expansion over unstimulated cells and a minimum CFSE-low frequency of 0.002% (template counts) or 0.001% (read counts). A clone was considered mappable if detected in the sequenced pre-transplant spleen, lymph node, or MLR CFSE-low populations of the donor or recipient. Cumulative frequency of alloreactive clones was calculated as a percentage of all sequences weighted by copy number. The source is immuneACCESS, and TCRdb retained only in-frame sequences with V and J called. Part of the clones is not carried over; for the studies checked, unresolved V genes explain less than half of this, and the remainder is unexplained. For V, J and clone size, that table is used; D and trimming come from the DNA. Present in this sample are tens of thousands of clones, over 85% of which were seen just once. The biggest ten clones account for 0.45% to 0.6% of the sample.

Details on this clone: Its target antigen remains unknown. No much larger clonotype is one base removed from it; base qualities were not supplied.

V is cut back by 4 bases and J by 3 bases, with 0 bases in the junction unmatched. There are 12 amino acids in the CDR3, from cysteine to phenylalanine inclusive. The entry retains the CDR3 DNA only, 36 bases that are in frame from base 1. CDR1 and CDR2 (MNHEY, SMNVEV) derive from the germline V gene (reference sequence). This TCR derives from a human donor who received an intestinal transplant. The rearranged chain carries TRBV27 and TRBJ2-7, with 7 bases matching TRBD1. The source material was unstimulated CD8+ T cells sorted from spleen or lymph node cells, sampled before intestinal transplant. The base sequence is TGTGCCAGCAGTTCAGGGGGCTACGAGCAGTACTTC. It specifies CASSSGGYEQYF.